This is a list of T cell receptor beta chains from one sample in a study of blood T cell repertoires in COVID-19. Sequenced by immunoSEQ multiplex PCR; TCRdb stores in-frame clones only, minus some. The repertoire has a few hundred thousand clones, 70% to 90% of them found once; the top ten carry about 2.1%. Sequencing used peripheral blood. The source of these receptors is a woman aged 45-59 years with acute or convalescent COVID-19. Each CDR3 is given with its conserved first and last residue. A D gene is named only where the DNA matches it firmly. A clone size is listed for some rows: how often the clone was seen (once, few, many), or a class if it is expanded.

v_call	j_call	clone_size	d_call	cdr3_nt	cdr3_aa
TRBV27	TRBJ2-7	once	.	TGTGCCACCGGCGCACGAGGAGGGGCCTACGAGCAGTACTTC	CATGARGGAYEQYF
TRBV18	TRBJ1-2	.	.	TGTGCCAGCTCACCTACGAGGCAGCAGCGGCCTAACTATGGCTACACCTTC	CASSPTRQQRPNYGYTF
TRBV28	TRBJ2-7	.	.	TGTGCCAGCTGCACTAGTCTGTACGAGCAGTACTTC	CASCTSLYEQYF
TRBV7-2	TRBJ2-7	.	TRBD2	TGTGCCAGCAGCTTAGAAGGGAGCGGGAGGGCCATTCTCTACGAGCAGTACTTC	CASSLEGSGRAILYEQYF
TRBV11-1	TRBJ1-1	.	.	TGTGCCAGCAGCCAACAGGGGAACACTGAAGCTTTCTTT	CASSQQGNTEAFF
TRBV27	TRBJ1-2	.	.	TGTGCCAGCAGTTCCAGGGGTTATGGCTACACCTTC	CASSSRGYGYTF
TRBV28	TRBJ1-4	.	TRBD1	TGTGCCAGCAGACAGCCGTCAGGGGGAAAACTGTTTTTT	CASRQPSGGKLFF
TRBV5-1	TRBJ2-3	.	TRBD1	TGCGCCAGCAGCTCACAGGGGTCAGATACGCAGTATTTT	CASSSQGSDTQYF
TRBV18	TRBJ2-1	.	TRBD2	TGTGCCAGCTCAACTTATCCGGGACTAGCGGGAGTAAGGGAGCAGTTCTTC	CASSTYPGLAGVREQFF
TRBV6-1	TRBJ2-1	.	.	TGTGCCAGCAGTGAATCTGAGCGGACCCAGAAGTTCTTC	CASSESERTQKFF
TRBV6-1	TRBJ2-7	.	.	TGTGCCAGCAGTGAAGGGCTCTCCTACGAGCAGTACTTC	CASSEGLSYEQYF
TRBV5-4	TRBJ2-3	.	TRBD2	TGTGCCAGCAGCTTAGGCTTAGCGGGAGGGGCAGATACGCAGTATTTT	CASSLGLAGGADTQYF
TRBV9	TRBJ2-2	.	.	TGTGCCAGCAGCGATAGGGGGTCCGGGGAGCTGTTTTTT	CASSDRGSGELFF
TRBV6-2/TRBV6-3	TRBJ1-4	.	.	TGTGCCAGCAGTTACCACGGTGAAAAACTGTTTTTT	CASSYHGEKLFF
TRBV7-8	TRBJ1-3	.	.	TGTGCCAGCAGCTCGGTTCAAGAGGACACCATATATTTT	CASSSVQEDTIYF
TRBV2	TRBJ1-5	.	.	TGTGCCAGCAGCCTGGCATATAGCAATCAGCCCCAGCATTTT	CASSLAYSNQPQHF
TRBV28	TRBJ2-7	.	TRBD2	TGTGCCAGCAGTCTGCTAAGACTAGCGGCCTACGAGCAGTACTTC	CASSLLRLAAYEQYF
TRBV27	TRBJ2-4	.	.	TGTGCCAGCGGTTCGTACAGGGTGCGGGTCTTC	CASGSYRVRVF
TRBV9	TRBJ2-2	few	.	TGTGCCAGCAGCGTAGGAGTAGGAGGGTTAGCCACCGGGGAGCTGTTTTTT	CASSVGVGGLATGELFF
TRBV30	TRBJ1-5	.	.	TGTGCCTGGAGCGGGAGCAATCAGCCCCAGCATTTT	CAWSGSNQPQHF
TRBV6-5	TRBJ2-1	.	.	TGTGCCAGCAGTTACTCGGGGACCAGGCTGGGGGGTGAGCAGTTCTTC	CASSYSGTRLGGEQFF
TRBV10-3	TRBJ1-2	.	TRBD1	TGTGCCATCAGGGACAGGGGGCTGCGCGGCTACACCTTC	CAIRDRGLRGYTF
TRBV3-1/TRBV3-2	TRBJ2-1	.	TRBD2	TGTGCCAGCAGACTACTAGCGGGAGGGCGCGTCGAGCAGTTCTTC	CASRLLAGGRVEQFF
TRBV28	TRBJ2-6	.	.	TGTGCCAGCATTCCGGGGGAAGGTTACTCTGGGGCCAACGTCCTGACTTTC	CASIPGEGYSGANVLTF
TRBV7-3	TRBJ2-7	.	TRBD2	TGTGCCAGCAGCTTAACGGGCGGGGGACTAGCGGGAGTCTACGAGCAGTACTTC	CASSLTGGGLAGVYEQYF
TRBV7-6	TRBJ1-1	.	.	TGTGCCAGCAGCGCCCAGGGGAACACTGAAGCTTTCTTT	CASSAQGNTEAFF
TRBV15	TRBJ1-1	.	TRBD1	TGTGCCACCAGCACCGCTCCGACAGGGCGGACTGAAGCTTTCTTT	CATSTAPTGRTEAFF
TRBV5-1	TRBJ1-1	.	.	TGCGCCAGCAGCTCCCAAGACAGCTACACTGAAGCTTTCTTT	CASSSQDSYTEAFF
TRBV5-1	TRBJ2-2	.	TRBD2	TGCGCCAGCAGACTAGCGGGAGTGATTACCGGGGAGCTGTTTTTT	CASRLAGVITGELFF
TRBV6-2/TRBV6-3	TRBJ1-5	.	.	TGTGCCAGCAGTTATCGGCAGGATCAGCCCCAGCATTTT	CASSYRQDQPQHF
TRBV6-6	TRBJ2-7	.	.	TGTGCCAGCAGTTCATCCCGCGACAGGTACGAGCAGTACTTC	CASSSSRDRYEQYF
TRBV3-1/TRBV3-2	TRBJ1-1	.	.	TGTGCCAGCAGCCAATCGGTGGGGCGTGACACTGAAGCTTTCTTT	CASSQSVGRDTEAFF
TRBV5-1	TRBJ2-1	.	.	TGCGCCAGCAGCTCTGGAGGGACTCGAAGCTACAATGAGCAGTTCTTC	CASSSGGTRSYNEQFF
TRBV6-5	TRBJ1-2	.	.	TGTGCCAGCAGTTATAGTGGGGCCAACTATGGCTACACCTTC	CASSYSGANYGYTF
TRBV2	TRBJ2-5	.	TRBD1	TGTGCCTCCACTCAGGGGACAGGGGGCTCCGAGACCCAGTACTTC	CASTQGTGGSETQYF
TRBV6-1	TRBJ1-4	.	TRBD1	TGTGCCAGCAGTGGCCCCCCACCCGACAGGGCTGGGGGTGAAAAACTGTTTTTT	CASSGPPPDRAGGEKLFF
TRBV27	TRBJ1-2	.	.	TGTGCCAGCAGTTTAACCTCAGGAGGCTATGGCTACACCTTC	CASSLTSGGYGYTF
TRBV6-5	TRBJ2-7	.	.	TGTGCCAGCAGTTACGGGGGCAGGGGCAGAGGCTTCGAGCAGTACTTC	CASSYGGRGRGFEQYF
TRBV5-1	TRBJ1-2	.	TRBD1	TGCGCCAGCAGCTTGGGACTTACAGGGGGCGGCTACACCTTC	CASSLGLTGGGYTF
TRBV15	TRBJ2-6	.	.	TGTGCCACCAGGGGCACTGGGGCCAACGTCCTGACTTTC	CATRGTGANVLTF
TRBV29-1	TRBJ2-7	.	TRBD2	TGCAGCGTTATGATACTAGCGGCTACCTACGAGCAGTACTTC	CSVMILAATYEQYF
TRBV10-2	TRBJ2-5	.	.	TGCGCCAGCAGTGATGTTCACTCCCAAGAGACCCAGTACTTC	CASSDVHSQETQYF
TRBV2	TRBJ1-5	.	TRBD1	TGTGCCAGCAGTGTGGACAGGGAATCGCCCCAGCATTTT	CASSVDRESPQHF
TRBV7-3	TRBJ2-1	.	.	TGTGCCAGCAGCTTAAGTTTGGCGGGCAATGAGCAGTTCTTC	CASSLSLAGNEQFF
TRBV6-5	TRBJ1-1	once	.	TGTGCCAGCAGGACAGCCCCACGAGCTGAAGCTTTCTTT	CASRTAPRAEAFF
TRBV5-1	TRBJ2-2	.	.	TGCGCCAGCAGCAATTATATAGGGGTAGGCACCGGGGAGCTGTTTTTT	CASSNYIGVGTGELFF